This T cell receptor beta chain is from a study of blood T cell repertoires in COVID-19. Background on the study: The United States, Italy and Spain supplied acute and convalescent COVID-19 samples. Nucleic acid was either cDNA or gDNA, and it came from T cells, B-cell-depleted T cells, or PBMCs.

Trimming removed 5 bases at V and 6 bases at J, with 16 bases between. The length of the CDR3 is 14 residues. Germline CDR1 MGHDK, CDR2 SYGVNS. Methods used by the authors: Estimates of nucleated cell counts were drawn from the amplification of reference gene primers. Clones were read by immunoSEQ multiplex PCR, and TCRdb kept only the in-frame ones, dropping some. That table is the source of V, J and clone size, and D and trimming were worked out from the DNA. The sample has about 210,000 clones, about 79% seen once. This receptor was obtained from a man aged 45-60 years with active or convalescent COVID-19. Source material: peripheral blood. The chain combines TRBV25-1 with TRBJ2-5; possibly TRBD2 for D (7 bases). The CDR3 reads CASSPGGGVQTQYF. The CDR3 nucleotides read TGTGCCAGCAGTCCGGGCGGGGGCGTGCAGACCCAGTACTTC.